This is a list of T cell receptor beta chains from one sample in a study of Graves' ophthalmopathy and Graves' hyperthyroidism. In TCRdb, the multiplex PCR reads were re-called with MiXCR into one record per CDR3 protein. The top ten hold 8.5% to 14% of the sample, which has some 1.1 million distinct CDR3 sequences, 35% to 40% seen once. Sequenced: peripheral blood or thyroid tissue (not recorded which). The source is an adult man with Graves' hyperthyroidism. CDR3s include the opening cysteine and the closing phenylalanine or tryptophan. The D gene is left open where the match is weak. Some rows mark clone size as missing; the rest say once, few, many or name a class of expanded clone.

abundance	v_gene	j_gene	d_gene	CDR3nt	CDR3aa
NA	TRBV10-3	TRBJ1-4	NA	TGTGCCATCAGCCATAGCGGAGGTGAAAAACTGTTTTTT	CAISHSGGEKLFF
NA	TRBV29-1	TRBJ1-5	NA	TGCAGCGTTCTCAGACAGGCACAAGAGACCCAGCATTTT	CSVLRQAQETQHF
many	TRBV4-3	TRBJ1-5	NA	TGCGCCAGCAGCCAAGAGTTCGGAAAGCCCCAGCATTTT	CASSQEFGKPQHF
few	TRBV12-3/TRBV12-4	TRBJ2-7	NA	TGTGCCAGCACCACCGCCGGGCTCGAGCAGTACTTC	CASTTAGLEQYF
once	TRBV7-6	TRBJ1-2	NA	TGTGCCAGCAGCTTAGAGGGGGAACTAAGGGCCTATGGCTACACCTTC	CASSLEGELRAYGYTF
many	TRBV7-9	TRBJ2-5	NA	TGTGCCAGCAGCTTACCCCTAGCAGATAAAGAGACCCAGTACTTC	CASSLPLADKETQYF
many	TRBV7-2	TRBJ2-7	NA	TGTGCCAGCAGCTTAGCCCGGGACCTTACCTTAAGCTCCTACGAGCAGTACTTC	CASSLARDLTLSSYEQYF
NA	TRBV6-5	TRBJ2-6	NA	TGTGCCAGCAGTCGACGACGGGGCTCTGGGGCCAACGTCCTGACTTTC	CASSRRRGSGANVLTF
many	TRBV7-9	TRBJ2-2	TRBD2	TGTGCCAGCCTGGGGGGGACCGGGGAGCTGTTTTTT	CASLGGTGELFF
many	TRBV20-1	TRBJ1-1	TRBD1	TGCAGTGCGCTGGACAGGGTGACGAACACTGAAGCTTTCTTT	CSALDRVTNTEAFF
few	TRBV15	TRBJ1-6	TRBD1	TGTGCCACCGAGAGGGACAGGGGTAATTCACCCCTCCACTTT	CATERDRGNSPLHF
NA	TRBV7-8	TRBJ1-2	TRBD1	TGTGCCAGCAGGTCTGGGACAGGGGGCGTACGTGGTGGCTACACCTTC	CASRSGTGGVRGGYTF
many	TRBV15	TRBJ2-2	NA	TGTGCCACCAGCAGAGACAGGTTCGGGGAGCTGTTTTTT	CATSRDRFGELFF
many	TRBV20-1	TRBJ2-2	NA	TGCAGTGCTAGAGCAAGGACCGGGGAGCTGTTTTTT	CSARARTGELFF
NA	TRBV29-1	TRBJ1-6	NA	TGCAGTGCATCGACCAGGAGCTCCTATAATTCACCCCTCCACTTT	CSASTRSSYNSPLHF
NA	TRBV29-1	TRBJ2-7	NA	TGCAGCGTAGGTGGGACATGGGACCACGAGCAGTACTTC	CSVGGTWDHEQYF
many	TRBV12-3/TRBV12-4	TRBJ2-5	TRBD2	TGTGCCAGCAGTTATGGGACTAGCGGGAAAGAGACCCAGTACTTC	CASSYGTSGKETQYF
NA	TRBV10-3	TRBJ2-2	TRBD1	TGTGCCATCAAGACAGGGGGCGCGAACACCGGGGAGCTGTTTTTT	CAIKTGGANTGELFF
many	TRBV12-3/TRBV12-4	TRBJ2-7	NA	TGTGCCAGCAGTGCCTTTCTAGCGCCCCCGGGTAACGAGCAGTACTTC	CASSAFLAPPGNEQYF
many	TRBV10-1	TRBJ2-2	NA	TGCGCCAGCAGTCGACAGTACACCGGGGAGCTGTTTTTT	CASSRQYTGELFF
NA	TRBV10-3	TRBJ2-7	TRBD2	TGTGCCATCAGTGAATACGGGACTAGCGGGAGCTCGGCCGAGCAGTACTTC	CAISEYGTSGSSAEQYF
few	TRBV4-2	TRBJ2-2	TRBD1	TGTGCCAGCAGCCAGACAGGGGGTACCGGGGAGCTGTTTTTT	CASSQTGGTGELFF
once	TRBV7-2	TRBJ2-7	TRBD2	TGTGCCAGCAGCTTATTAGCGGGACTAGCGGGATCCTACGAGCAGTACTTC	CASSLLAGLAGSYEQYF
many	TRBV7-2	TRBJ2-5	NA	TGTGCCAGCAGCTCCCCCAATACTCGCGAGACCCAGTACTTC	CASSSPNTRETQYF
NA	TRBV7-2	TRBJ1-2	TRBD1	TGTGCCAGCAGCTTCTCACAGGGGACTTATGAGCAGTATGGCTACACCTTC	CASSFSQGTYEQYGYTF
many	TRBV7-6	TRBJ2-2	TRBD2	TGTGCCAGCAGCTTAGCTAGCGGGAGTCGGAACACCGGGGAGCTGTTTTTT	CASSLASGSRNTGELFF
few	TRBV7-8	TRBJ1-3	NA	TGTGCCAGCAGCTTAGTCGGGCAGACCGGTAACACCATATATTTT	CASSLVGQTGNTIYF
many	TRBV25-1	TRBJ2-7	NA	TGTGCCAGCAGTGCAGACAAGGCCTACGAGCAGTACTTC	CASSADKAYEQYF
NA	TRBV12-3/TRBV12-4	TRBJ2-7	NA	TGTGCCAGCAGTTTCCGTCGGGGTCACTACGAGCAGTACTTC	CASSFRRGHYEQYF
NA	TRBV28	TRBJ2-5	NA	TGTGCCAGCAGTGGATGGGGAGAGACCCAGTACTTC	CASSGWGETQYF
NA	TRBV5-1	TRBJ2-6	NA	TGCGCCAACACCCTCCTGGACAGGGCCAACGTCCTGACTTTC	CANTLLDRANVLTF
NA	TRBV6-2/TRBV6-3	TRBJ2-6	NA	TGTGCCAGCAGTCGGTGGGACAGGACTAGCTCTGGGGCCAACGTCCTGACTTTC	CASSRWDRTSSGANVLTF
NA	TRBV7-9	TRBJ2-3	TRBD2	TGTGCTAGCAGCCCCGCCCGGACTAGCGGGAGGGATACGCAGTATTTT	CASSPARTSGRDTQYF
NA	TRBV9	TRBJ2-5	NA	TGTGCCAGCAGCGTATTTGGGGGTGGAAAAGAGACCCAGTACTTC	CASSVFGGGKETQYF
NA	TRBV20-1	TRBJ1-1	TRBD1	TGCAGTGCTAGAGAGGGACAGACTGAAGCTTTCTTT	CSAREGQTEAFF
many	TRBV6-6	TRBJ2-6	NA	TGTGCCAGCAGTGCCCGACCCGGCTCTGGGGCCAACGTCCTGACTTTC	CASSARPGSGANVLTF
many	TRBV7-2	TRBJ2-7	NA	TGTGCCAGCAGCTTAGAACGGGGGGCCCTCTACGAGCAGTACTTC	CASSLERGALYEQYF
many	TRBV7-9	TRBJ1-3	TRBD1	TGTGCCAGCAGCTTACGACAGGGTCTTGTAGCTGGAAACACCATATATTTT	CASSLRQGLVAGNTIYF
many	TRBV7-9	TRBJ1-2	NA	TGTGCCAGCAGCCCCGGGACACCGGTATTAGGCTACACCTTC	CASSPGTPVLGYTF
NA	TRBV10-2	TRBJ2-7	NA	TGCGCCAGCAGTGAGCCGCTACCGAGGGAGCAGTACTTC	CASSEPLPREQYF
NA	TRBV19	TRBJ1-1	NA	TGTGCCAGTAGTATAATACTGAACACTGAAGCTTTCTTT	CASSIILNTEAFF
many	TRBV6-6	TRBJ1-1	TRBD1	TGTGCCAGCAGTCCACTTAGGACAGGGATGAACACTGAAGCTTTCTTT	CASSPLRTGMNTEAFF
many	TRBV29-1	TRBJ2-7	NA	TGCAGCGTTGACAGGGCAGGTTCCCACGAGCAGTACTTC	CSVDRAGSHEQYF
few	TRBV7-2	TRBJ2-7	TRBD1	TGTGCCAGCAGCTTACAGACAGGGGCGGTGTACGAGCAGTACTTC	CASSLQTGAVYEQYF
many	TRBV6-5	TRBJ2-5	NA	TGTGCCAGCAGTTACAGGGTTCCGGAGACCCAGTACTTC	CASSYRVPETQYF
NA	TRBV11-2	TRBJ2-7	TRBD2	TGTGCCGGCTGGGGCAGCGGGAGTGGGTCCTCCGAGCAGTACTTC	CAGWGSGSGSSEQYF
many	TRBV25-1	TRBJ2-7	NA	TGTGCCAGCAGTGAATATTACGGCTACGAGCAGTACTTC	CASSEYYGYEQYF
few	TRBV6-5	TRBJ2-7	NA	TGTGCCAGCAGTTATTCCGCATTCTCCTACGAGCAGTACTTC	CASSYSAFSYEQYF
few	TRBV7-9	TRBJ2-7	NA	TGTGCCAGCAGCCTCCGCCAAGGCGATTCATACGAGCAGTACTTC	CASSLRQGDSYEQYF
NA	TRBV7-2	TRBJ2-5	NA	TGTGCCAGCAGCTTATCCTGGAACGGGGAGACCCAGTACTTC	CASSLSWNGETQYF
once	TRBV28	TRBJ1-3	NA	TGTGCCAGCAGTCAACGTCCAAGGGGAAACACCATATATTTT	CASSQRPRGNTIYF
NA	TRBV4-1	TRBJ1-1	NA	TGCGCCAGCAGCCGCGTTTATGCTCAGGGACTGAGGAACACTGAAGCTTTCTTT	CASSRVYAQGLRNTEAFF
NA	TRBV7-8	TRBJ2-7	TRBD1	TGTGCCAGCATCGAGGGCGACAGGGGGCCCTACGAGCAGTACTTC	CASIEGDRGPYEQYF